This T cell receptor (beta chain) is from a study of glioma-infiltrating T cells (dated by TCRdb to 2016 to 2017). For context, the study as a whole: The study sequenced TCR alpha- and beta-chain repertoires from glioma tissue, from non-neoplastic brain tissue and from matched peripheral blood mononuclear cells. The paired cohort comprised three low-grade glioma patients, about 8 primary glioblastoma patients and three non-glioma patients contributing non-neoplastic brain tissue. To gauge divergence between tissue and blood T-cell populations, every tissue-infiltrating repertoire was compared against the peripheral blood repertoire from the same patient.

The research as a whole found: Tissue and blood shared very few CDR3 sequences, a result attributed to high CDR3 diversity and limited sampling. Group comparisons rested on small numbers: three non-neoplastic, three low-grade glioma and about 8 glioblastoma patients. In non-neoplastic patients, VJ-independent divergence between tissue and blood fell below expectation, whereas in all gliomas, and especially in low-grade gliomas, the divergence rose above expectation.

From cysteine to phenylalanine, the CDR3 is 12 amino acids long. CDR3 DNA is the only sequence kept; it has 36 bases, read in frame from the first base. V is reduced by 5 bases and J by 4 bases, leaving a spacing of 9 bases between them. CDR1 MDHEN and CDR2 SYDVKM were looked up in the germline V gene. TCR alpha and beta CDR3 regions were amplified with the iRepertoire nested amplicon-rescue multiplex PCR (arm-PCR) platform from RNA. One-step reverse transcription and amplification used about 85-400 ng of tissue mRNA or PBMC total RNA as input. After bead purification, a secondary multiplex PCR added Illumina adapters, and libraries were gel-purified between 200 and 400 bp. Demultiplexing relied on internal 6-nucleotide barcodes carried by the libraries. Sequencing of libraries was performed on an Illumina MiSeq with 2x220 or 2x250 nucleotide paired-end reads. The study's processing was this. FLASH 1.2.11 was used to merge paired reads, and BWA-MEM then aligned the reads to the GRCh37 human genome before TRA and TRB reads were extracted. V and J assignment used an IMGT-derived reference of cassette sequences and CDR3 motifs that included pseudogenes. Reads were translated in three frames, and productive CDR3s were defined as those with a C...FGXG motif and no stop codons. Clonotypes were defined as unique combinations of V-J cassette pair and CDR3 amino acid sequence. Reads were filtered by Hamming distance, with the threshold set by the sequence error rate of each sample in mapped regions. TCRdb ran its own pipeline on the public reads, namely fastp trimming at Q25 and MiXCR clone calling, and kept in-frame beta chains. Rows merge per CDR3 protein into single entries with the most common DNA and genes. The V and J calls and clone size come from TCRdb's table, not from the authors' own analysis. The sample table holds about 110,000 distinct CDR3 sequences, of which 25% were seen once. The top ten clones comprise just under 35% of the sample.

This clonotype was counted ten times or more. The target of this receptor is not known. Base qualities are not at hand, and no much larger clone is one base apart. This sequence originates from a human donor with low-grade glioma or glioblastoma, undergoing nonglioma brain surgery, or in good health (not recorded which). Sequenced material: glioma tissue, nonneoplastic brain tissue, or PBMCs (not recorded which). The rearrangement combines TRBV28 with TRBJ2-7; the D gene is possibly TRBD2, with 5 bases matching. The nucleotide sequence is given as TGTGCCAGCAGTCCGCCGGGGTACGAGCAGTACTTC. Its protein reads: CASSPPGYEQYF.